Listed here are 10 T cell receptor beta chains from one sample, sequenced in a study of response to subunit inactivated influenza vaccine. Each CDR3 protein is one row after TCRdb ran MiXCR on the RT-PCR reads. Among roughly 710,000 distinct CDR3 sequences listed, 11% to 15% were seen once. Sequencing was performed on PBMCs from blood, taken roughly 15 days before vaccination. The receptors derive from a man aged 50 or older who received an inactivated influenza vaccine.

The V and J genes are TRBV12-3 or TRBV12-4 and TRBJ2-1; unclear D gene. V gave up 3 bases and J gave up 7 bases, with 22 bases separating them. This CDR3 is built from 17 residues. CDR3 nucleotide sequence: TGTGCCAGCAGTTTCTGGGGAATATCTGCCCCTAAGAATGAGCAGTTCTTC. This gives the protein CASSFWGISAPKNEQFF.

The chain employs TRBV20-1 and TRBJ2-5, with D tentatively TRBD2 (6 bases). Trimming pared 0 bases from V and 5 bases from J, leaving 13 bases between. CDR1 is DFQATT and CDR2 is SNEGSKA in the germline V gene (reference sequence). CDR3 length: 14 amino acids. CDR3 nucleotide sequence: TGCAGTGCTAGAGATCTTGGAGGGTTGGAGACCCAGTACTTC. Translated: CSARDLGGLETQYF.

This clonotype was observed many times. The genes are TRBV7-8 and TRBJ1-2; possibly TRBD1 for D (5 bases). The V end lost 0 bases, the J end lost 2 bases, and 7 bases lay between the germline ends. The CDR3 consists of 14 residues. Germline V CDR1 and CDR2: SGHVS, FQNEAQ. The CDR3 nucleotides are TGTGCCAGCAGCTTAGCGGGGGGGAACTATGGCTACACCTTC. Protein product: CASSLAGGNYGYTF.

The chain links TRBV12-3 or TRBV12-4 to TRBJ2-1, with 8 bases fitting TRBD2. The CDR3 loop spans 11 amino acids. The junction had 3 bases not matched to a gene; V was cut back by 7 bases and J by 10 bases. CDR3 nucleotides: TGTGCCAGCAACTTAGCGGGGGAGCAGTTCTTC. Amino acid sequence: CASNLAGEQFF.

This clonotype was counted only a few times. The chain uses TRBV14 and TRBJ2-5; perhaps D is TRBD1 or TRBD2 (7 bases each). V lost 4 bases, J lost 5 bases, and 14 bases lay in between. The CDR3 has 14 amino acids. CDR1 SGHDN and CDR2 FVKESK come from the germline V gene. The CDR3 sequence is CASSRRQGGETQYF. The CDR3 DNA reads TGTGCCAGCAGCCGCCGACAGGGAGGGGAGACCCAGTACTTC.

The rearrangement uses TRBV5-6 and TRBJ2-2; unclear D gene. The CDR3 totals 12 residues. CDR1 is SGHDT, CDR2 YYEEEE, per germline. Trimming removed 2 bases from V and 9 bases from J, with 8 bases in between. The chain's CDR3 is CASSFGSWELFF. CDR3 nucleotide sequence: TGTGCCAGCAGCTTTGGGTCCTGGGAGCTGTTTTTT.

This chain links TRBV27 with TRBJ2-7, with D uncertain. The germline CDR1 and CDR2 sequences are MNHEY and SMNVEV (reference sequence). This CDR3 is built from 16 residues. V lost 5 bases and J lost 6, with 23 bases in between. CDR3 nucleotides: TGTGCCAGCAGTCCTCTCGCCGGGTTTGGGTCCGTCGAGCAGTACTTC. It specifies CASSPLAGFGSVEQYF.

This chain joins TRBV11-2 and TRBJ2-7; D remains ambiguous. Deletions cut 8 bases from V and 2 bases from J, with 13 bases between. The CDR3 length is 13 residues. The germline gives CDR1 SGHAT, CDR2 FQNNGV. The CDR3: CASDLGFPYEQYF. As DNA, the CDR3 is TGTGCCAGCGATTTGGGTTTTCCCTACGAGCAGTACTTC.

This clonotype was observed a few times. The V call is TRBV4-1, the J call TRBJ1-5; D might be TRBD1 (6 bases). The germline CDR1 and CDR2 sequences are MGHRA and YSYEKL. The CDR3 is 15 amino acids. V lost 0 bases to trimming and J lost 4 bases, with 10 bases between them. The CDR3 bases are TGCGCCAGCAGCCAAGAATTAGGGGGTAATCAGCCCCAGCATTTT. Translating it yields CASSQELGGNQPQHF.

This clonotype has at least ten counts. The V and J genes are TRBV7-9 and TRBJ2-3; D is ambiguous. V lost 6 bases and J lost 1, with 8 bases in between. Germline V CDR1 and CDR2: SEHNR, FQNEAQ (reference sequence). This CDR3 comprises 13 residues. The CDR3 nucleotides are TGTGCCAGCAGTTTATCAGGCACAGATACGCAGTATTTT. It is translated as CASSLSGTDTQYF.